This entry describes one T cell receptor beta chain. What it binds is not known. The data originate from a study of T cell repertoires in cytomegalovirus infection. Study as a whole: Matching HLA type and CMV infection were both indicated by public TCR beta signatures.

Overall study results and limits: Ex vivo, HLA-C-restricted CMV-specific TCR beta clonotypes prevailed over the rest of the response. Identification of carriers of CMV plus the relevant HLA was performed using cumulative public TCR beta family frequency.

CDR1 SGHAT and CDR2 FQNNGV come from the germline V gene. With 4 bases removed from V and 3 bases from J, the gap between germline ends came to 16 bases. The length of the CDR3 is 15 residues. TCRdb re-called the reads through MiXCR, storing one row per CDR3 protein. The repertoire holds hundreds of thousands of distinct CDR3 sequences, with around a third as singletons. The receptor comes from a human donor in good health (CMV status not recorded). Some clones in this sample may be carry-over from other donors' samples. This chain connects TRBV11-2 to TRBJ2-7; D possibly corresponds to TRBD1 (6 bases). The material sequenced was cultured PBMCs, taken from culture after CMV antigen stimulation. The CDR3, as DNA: TGTGCCAGCAGCTCTAAGTTCACAGGGTACTACGAGCAGTACTTC. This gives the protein CASSSKFTGYYEQYF. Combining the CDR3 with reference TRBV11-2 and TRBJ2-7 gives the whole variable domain EAGVAQSPRYKIIEKRQSVAFWCNPISGHATLYWYQQILGQGPKLLIQFQNNGVVDDSQLPKDRFSAERLKGVDSTLKIQPAKLEDSAVYLCASSSKFTGYYEQYFGPGTRLTVT.